The rows below give T cell receptor beta chains drawn from one sample of a study of blood T cell repertoires in COVID-19. Sequenced by immunoSEQ multiplex PCR; TCRdb stores in-frame clones only, minus some. This sample has tens of thousands of clones, with 65% to 90% found just once. Sequencing was carried out using peripheral blood. All receptors come from a man aged 25 to 40 with COVID-19, enrolled during active disease. The CDR3 runs from the conserved cysteine through the conserved F or W. The D gene is left open where the match is weak. Size values are once, few and many counts, or a class for expanded clones, and some rows have none.

.,TRBD2,TRBJ2-7,TRBV3-1/TRBV3-2,TGTGCCAGCAGCCTATGGGCTAGCGGTAACTACGAGCAGTACTTC,CASSLWASGNYEQYF
.,TRBD2,TRBJ2-2,TRBV2,TGTGCCGGCCGGCCGGGGGGGGATGGCGGGGAGCTGTTTTTT,CAGRPGGDGGELFF
.,.,TRBJ1-2,TRBV6-6,TGTGCCAGCATCGGGGGGGCAGGGAGTGGCTACACCTTC,CASIGGAGSGYTF
.,.,TRBJ1-1,TRBV19,TGTGCCAGTAGTTATGGCGGCACTGAAGCTTTCTTT,CASSYGGTEAFF
.,TRBD2,TRBJ2-1,TRBV27,TGTGCCAGCAGTTCCTACCAGCGGGAGATGAATGAGCAGTTCTTC,CASSSYQREMNEQFF
.,TRBD2,TRBJ2-1,TRBV3-1/TRBV3-2,TGTGCCAGCAGATTAGGGGAGGGCCGCAGCTCCTACAATGAGCAGTTCTTC,CASRLGEGRSSYNEQFF
once,.,TRBJ2-3,TRBV28,TGTGCCAGCAGTCCGGACTGGGTCACCACAGATACGCAGTATTTT,CASSPDWVTTDTQYF
.,TRBD2,TRBJ2-1,TRBV4-3,TGCGCCAGCAGCCAAGATTCGGCGGGAGGCTACAATGAGCAGTTCTTC,CASSQDSAGGYNEQFF
.,.,TRBJ1-1,TRBV28,TGTGCCAGCGGAGGGACGGTGAACACTGAAGCTTTCTTT,CASGGTVNTEAFF
.,.,TRBJ2-2,TRBV10-1,TGCGCCAGCAGTGAGAGGTCCGAGGCCGGGGAGCTGTTTTTT,CASSERSEAGELFF
.,TRBD2,TRBJ2-1,TRBV27,TGTGCCAGCAGTATAGGACTAGCGGGAGATCCCCACAATGAGCAGTTCTTC,CASSIGLAGDPHNEQFF
.,TRBD1,TRBJ2-2,TRBV19,TGTGCCAGTAGTATGGACAGGGCCGGCATCGGGGAGCTGTTTTTT,CASSMDRAGIGELFF
.,.,TRBJ1-5,TRBV7-9,TGTGCCAGCAGCCGAGGGTCCTCCGAGCCCCAGCATTTT,CASSRGSSEPQHF
.,TRBD2,TRBJ2-3,TRBV2,TGTGCCAGCAGTATTCTAGCGGGACGCACAGATACGCAGTATTTT,CASSILAGRTDTQYF
.,.,TRBJ2-2,TRBV27,TGTGCCAGCAGTTTATCGAAGACAGGGAACACCGGGGAGCTGTTTTTT,CASSLSKTGNTGELFF
.,TRBD2,TRBJ2-1,TRBV2,TGTGCCAGCAGCACCGGGACTAGCGGGACTCGGGAGCAGTTCTTC,CASSTGTSGTREQFF
.,.,TRBJ1-1,TRBV19,TGTGCCAGTAGTATTCTGGGGCCAACGAACACTGAAGCTTTCTTT,CASSILGPTNTEAFF
.,TRBD2,TRBJ2-7,TRBV19,TGTGCCAGTAGTATAGGGACTAGCGGGAGCCACGAGCAGTACTTC,CASSIGTSGSHEQYF
.,TRBD2,TRBJ2-3,TRBV2,TGTGCCAGCGGACTAGCAAGGTGGACAGATACGCAGTATTTT,CASGLARWTDTQYF
.,TRBD2,TRBJ2-1,TRBV28,TGTGCCAGCATTCTAGCGGGGGGGTACAATGAGCAGTTCTTC,CASILAGGYNEQFF
.,TRBD2,TRBJ2-1,TRBV19,TGTGCCAGTAGTAAAGGACTAGCGGGAGTGTGGAATGAGCAGTTCTTC,CASSKGLAGVWNEQFF
.,.,TRBJ2-1,TRBV29-1,TGCAGCGTGGACTGGGCTTCTACTTCCTACAATGAGCAGTTCTTC,CSVDWASTSYNEQFF
.,.,TRBJ1-1,TRBV27,TGTGCCAGCAGTTTCTCAGCTTCGGCAGGAGGTTCATCGAACACTGAAGCTTTCTTT,CASSFSASAGGSSNTEAFF
.,.,TRBJ2-7,TRBV4-2,TGTGCCAGCAGCCAAGAAATCCCCGGACAATATTCCTACGAGCAGTACTTC,CASSQEIPGQYSYEQYF
.,TRBD2,TRBJ2-6,TRBV20-1,TGCAGTGCTAGTGGCGGGAGGAGGCCCGGGGCCAACGTCCTGACTTTC,CSASGGRRPGANVLTF